The clone carrying this T cell receptor (beta chain) has just a few counts. The data were taken from a study of patients and donors after allogeneic stem cell transplantation. The CDR3 covers 15 residues. Trimming took 1 base from V and 6 from J, leaving 13 bases between them. Germline assignment: CDR1 SGHRS and CDR2 YFSETQ. A single record per CDR3 protein comes from TCRdb applying MiXCR to the RT-PCR reads. This sample has around 30,000 distinct CDR3 sequences, with roughly 8% found just once. This TCR derives from a human donor who was either an allogeneic HSCT recipient or a stem cell or donor lymphocyte infusion donor (not recorded which). It is not recorded whose cells these are; they may come from a transplant donor. Input material: blood, either unsorted or a sorted T cell fraction (not recorded which). The chain combines TRBV5-1 with TRBJ2-2; D ambiguous. The CDR3 DNA reads TGCGCCAGCAGCTTGCGGGTGGATAGGTCCGGGGAGCTGTTTTTT. As protein: CASSLRVDRSGELFF.